This passage covers 11 T cell receptor beta chains from one sample sequenced in a study of CD8+CD57+ T cells in acquired aplastic anemia (dated by TCRdb to between 2017 and 2018). Expansion of CD8+CD57+ cells had been shown by flow cytometry in the patients chosen for sequencing. Sequenced using an Illumina HiSeq 2000. Genomic DNA served as template for TCR beta VDJ combination and CDR3 sequence profiling. TCRdb trimmed public reads at Q25 via fastp, called clones via MiXCR and kept in-frame beta chains. Merged by CDR3 protein, the rows form single entries marked with the most common genes and DNA. This sample holds 150,000 to 200,000 distinct CDR3 sequences; about half were observed only once. Of the sample, 1.8% is held by the ten largest clones. Sequenced material: sorted CD4+, CD8+, or CD8+CD57+ T cells (not recorded which) from PBMCs. The source is a human donor with aplastic anemia.

In this sample, this clonotype turned up many times. The rearrangement joins TRBV4-2 to TRBJ2-2; D is possibly TRBD1 (6 bases). The CDR3 length is 17 residues. The germline V gene has CDR1 LGHNA and CDR2 YNFKEQ. V lost 5 bases, J lost 4 bases, and 20 bases lay in between. As DNA, the CDR3 is TGTGCCAGCAGCGGGGTGGGACACGGCTCTCTCACCGGGGAGCTGTTTTTT. This translates into CASSGVGHGSLTGELFF.

This clonotype was detected ten times or more. The J gene is TRBJ1-1, the V gene TRBV29-1; tentatively, D is TRBD1 (6 bases). Looked up from germline, CDR1 is SQVTM and CDR2 is ANQGSEA. Trimming pared 4 bases from V and 6 bases from J, leaving 18 bases between. The CDR3 totals 14 residues. CDR3 bases: TGCAGCGTTGGGCAGAACTCCAGGGGCGCTGAAGCTTTCTTT. Protein product: CSVGQNSRGAEAFF.

This chain links TRBV7-8 with TRBJ1-2; D is perhaps TRBD1 (5 bases). The CDR3 totals 12 residues. V lost 6 bases, J lost 4 bases, and 9 bases lay in between. CDR1 is SGHVS and CDR2 is FQNEAQ in the germline V gene. CDR3 sequence reads: CASRGPGYGYTF. The CDR3 bases are TGTGCCAGCAGGGGGCCTGGCTATGGCTACACCTTC.

In its sample, this clonotype was seen many times. This chain joins TRBV7-6 and TRBJ2-1; 13 bases align to TRBD2. V lost 4 bases, J lost 7 bases, and 4 bases stayed unmatched. The germline gives CDR1 SGHVS, CDR2 FNYEAQ. The CDR3 is made up of 15 amino acids. The CDR3 coding sequence is TGTGCCAGCAGCTCGGGACTAGCGGGACAGAATGAGCAGTTCTTC. Translated, it gives CASSSGLAGQNEQFF.

This clonotype was observed once. V usage is TRBV20-1 and J usage is TRBJ2-7, with D perhaps matching TRBD2 (6 bases). The CDR3 has 15 residues. In germline, CDR1 is DFQATT, CDR2 SNEGSKA (reference sequence). Deletions cut 3 bases from V and 3 bases from J, with 18 bases between. CDR3 sequence (DNA): TGCAGTGCTAGGTCTATGGAGGGGTTGGACTACGAGCAGTACTTC. It encodes CSARSMEGLDYEQYF.

At least ten counts were recorded for this clonotype. The chain links TRBV6-1 to TRBJ2-1; D perhaps matches TRBD1 (7 bases). Germline assignment: CDR1 MNHNS and CDR2 SASEGT. With 6 bases removed from V and 3 bases from J, the gap between germline ends came to 9 bases. The CDR3 is made up of 13 amino acids. Here the CDR3 DNA reads TGTGCCAGCAGGCGGGACAGCTACAATGAGCAGTTCTTC. Translated, it gives CASRRDSYNEQFF.

A single count supports this clonotype. The V and J genes are TRBV7-3 and TRBJ2-1; D possibly matches TRBD1 or TRBD2 (6 bases each). V lost 3 bases, J lost 6 bases, and 18 bases lay in between. The CDR3 is 16 residues long. CDR1 is SGHTA and CDR2 is FQGTGA in the germline V gene. DNA of the CDR3: TGTGCCAGCAGCTTGAATACAGGGACTTTGGGCAATGAGCAGTTCTTC. This codes for CASSLNTGTLGNEQFF.

This clonotype showed up many times. The chain links TRBV19 to TRBJ2-7; no clear D. Trimming left V 10 bases short and J 6 bases short, with 19 bases between. CDR3 length: 13 amino acids. The germline CDR1 and CDR2 sequences are LNHDA and SQIVND (reference sequence). CDR3 amino acids: CATATPYRSEQYF. The CDR3 DNA sequence: TGTGCCACCGCGACCCCATACCGCTCCGAGCAGTACTTC.

This clonotype was observed many times. The chain couples TRBV4-1 to TRBJ1-2; 7 bases are a match to TRBD1. The CDR3 loop spans 15 amino acids. Germline V gene lookup returns CDR1 MGHRA and CDR2 YSYEKL. Losses at the gene ends were 1 base for V and 3 bases for J; bases not matched to a gene: 5. CDR3 DNA: TGCGCCAGCAGCCAAGGAACAGGGGACTACTATGGCTACACCTTC. Amino acid sequence: CASSQGTGDYYGYTF.

The chain is built from TRBV7-3 and TRBJ2-1; the D gene is possibly TRBD2 (5 bases). Germline V lookup: CDR1 SGHTA, CDR2 FQGTGA. The V and J ends lost 3 bases and 9 bases respectively, with 15 bases between them. This CDR3 has 14 residues. CDR3 in amino acids: CASSFSPLGGEQFF. The CDR3 region has the DNA TGTGCCAGCAGCTTCAGCCCTCTTGGAGGTGAGCAGTTCTTC. The full variable domain, rest sourced from reference TRBV7-3 and TRBJ2-1, is GAGVSQTPSNKVTEKGKYVELRCDPISGHTALYWYRQSLGQGPEFLIYFQGTGAADDSGLPNDRFFAVRPEGSVSTLKIQRTERGDSAVYLCASSFSPLGGEQFFGPGTRLTVL.

This clonotype was seen repeatedly, ten times or more. J is TRBJ2-5 and V is TRBV6-1; 8 bases map to TRBD1. After removal of 10 bases from V and 4 bases from J, the junction contained 11 bases not matched to a gene. This CDR3 region has 14 residues. The V gene's germline CDR1 is MNHNS and CDR2 SASEGT. DNA for the CDR3: TGTGCCACCACTACGATTACAGGGGGAGAGACCCAGTACTTC. This gives the protein CATTTITGGETQYF.